The source of this TCR beta chain is a study of graft-versus-host responses after intestinal transplantation. Study background: Anti-thymocyte globulin was used for induction in all recipients, who then took tacrolimus and steroids for two to four years.

The data were produced by immunoSEQ multiplex PCR, yet TCRdb's version contains in-frame clones alone and is incomplete. The table records more than 55,000 clones, about 90% of them present only once. The receptor was isolated from a human patient who received an intestinal transplant, so some T cells may come from the graft donor. Sample: PBMCs, taken 26 days after transplant.

The CDR3 loop reads CASARLNNEQFF. For the CDR3, the DNA is TGCGCCAGCGCAAGACTAAACAATGAGCAGTTCTTC. The chain recombines TRBV5-1 with TRBJ2-1; possibly TRBD2 for D (5 bases). The length of the CDR3 is 12 residues. Germline V gene data show CDR1 as SGHRS and CDR2 as YFSETQ. V was clipped by 7 bases and J by 5 bases, with 10 bases between them. The full variable domain, in which reference TRBV5-1 and TRBJ2-1 provide the parts outside the CDR3, is KAGVTQTPRYLIKTRGQQVTLSCSPISGHRSVSWYQQTPGQGLQFLFEYFSETQRNKGNFPGRFSGRQFSNSRSEMNVSTLELGDSALYLCASARLNNEQFFGPGTRLTVL.